This T cell receptor beta chain is drawn from a study of cytomegalovirus exposure and HLA in healthy donors. Study-wide results and caveats: Many donors shared some public TCRs, even though most TCR sequences were rare. TCR association rates varied by HLA locus in a later analysis, with DRB1 highest and HLA-C lowest.

Concerning this clone itself: Its antigen is as yet unknown.

The PCR contained 60 Vbeta and 13 Jbeta primers. Profiled with immunoSEQ multiplex PCR; TCRdb holds only in-frame clones, not every one. The top ten clones hold about 2.2% of a sample with around 150,000 clones, over 70% of them seen once. The V gene's germline CDR1 is MNHEY and CDR2 SMNVEV (reference sequence). This CDR3 has 15 residues. J was trimmed by 1 base and V by 5 bases; bases with no gene match: 6. Material for sequencing was PBMCs. The clonotype comes from a man aged 25 to 40 in good health and CMV-seronegative. This chain connects TRBV27 to TRBJ2-7, with 9 bases matching TRBD2. CDR3 nucleotide sequence: TGTGCCAGCAGTCCGGGACTAGCAGCGTCCTACGAGCAGTACTTC. It is translated as CASSPGLAASYEQYF.